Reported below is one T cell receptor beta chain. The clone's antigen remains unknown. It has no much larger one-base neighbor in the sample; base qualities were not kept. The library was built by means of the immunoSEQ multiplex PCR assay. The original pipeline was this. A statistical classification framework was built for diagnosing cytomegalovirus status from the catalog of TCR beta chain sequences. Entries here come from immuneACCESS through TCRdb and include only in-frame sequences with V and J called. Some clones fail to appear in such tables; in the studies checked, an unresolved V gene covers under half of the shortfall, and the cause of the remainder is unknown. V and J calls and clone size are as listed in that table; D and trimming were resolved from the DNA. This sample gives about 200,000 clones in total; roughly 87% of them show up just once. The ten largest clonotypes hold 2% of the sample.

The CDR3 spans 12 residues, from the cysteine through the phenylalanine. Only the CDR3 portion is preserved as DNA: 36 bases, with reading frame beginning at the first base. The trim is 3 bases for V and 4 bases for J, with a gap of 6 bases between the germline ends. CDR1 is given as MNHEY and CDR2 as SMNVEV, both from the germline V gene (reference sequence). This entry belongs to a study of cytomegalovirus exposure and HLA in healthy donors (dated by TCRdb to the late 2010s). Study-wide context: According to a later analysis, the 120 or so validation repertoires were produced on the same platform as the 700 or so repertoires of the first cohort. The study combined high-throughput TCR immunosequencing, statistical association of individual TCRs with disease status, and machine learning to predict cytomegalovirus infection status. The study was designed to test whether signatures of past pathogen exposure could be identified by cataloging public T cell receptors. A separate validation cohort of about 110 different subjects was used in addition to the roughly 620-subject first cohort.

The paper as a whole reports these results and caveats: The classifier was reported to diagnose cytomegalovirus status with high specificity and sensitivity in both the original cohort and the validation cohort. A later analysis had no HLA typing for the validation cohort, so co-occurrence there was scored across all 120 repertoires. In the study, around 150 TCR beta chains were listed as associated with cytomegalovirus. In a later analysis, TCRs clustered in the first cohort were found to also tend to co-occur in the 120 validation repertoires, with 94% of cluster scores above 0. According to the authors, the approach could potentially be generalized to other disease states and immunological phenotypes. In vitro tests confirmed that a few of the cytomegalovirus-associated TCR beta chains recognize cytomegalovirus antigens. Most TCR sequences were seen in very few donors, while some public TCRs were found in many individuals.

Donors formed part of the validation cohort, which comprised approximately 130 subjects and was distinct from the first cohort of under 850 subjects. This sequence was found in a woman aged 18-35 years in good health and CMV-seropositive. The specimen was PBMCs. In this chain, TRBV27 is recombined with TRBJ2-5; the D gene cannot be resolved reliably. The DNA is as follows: TGTGCCAGCAGTTTGCCGAGAGAGACCCAGTACTTC. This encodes CASSLPRETQYF.